Listed below are T cell receptor beta chains from one sample, sequenced in a study of low-dose radiotherapy and immunotherapy resistance in tumors. TCRdb reprocessed the reads via MiXCR and lists one record per CDR3 protein. This sample has fewer than 110,000 distinct CDR3 sequences; roughly 20% occur once, and the top ten carry roughly 4.3%. The sequences come from PBMCs, collected after low-dose radiotherapy plus immunotherapy. The receptor source for this set is a male donor with prostate cancer. The CDR3 runs from the conserved cysteine through the conserved F or W. Each record gives: clone size, D gene, J gene, V gene, CDR3 DNA, CDR3 protein. A D gene is named only where the DNA matches it firmly. Clone sizes are given selectively: once, few, many, or a class where the clone is expanded.

many	TRBD1	TRBJ1-5	TRBV12-3/TRBV12-4	TGTGCCAGCAGTGCCCCGAGACAGGGTGATTATAGCAATCAGCCCCAGCATTTT	CASSAPRQGDYSNQPQHF
many	TRBD1	TRBJ1-5	TRBV2	TGTGCCAGCCGGACAGGGGGTCAGAATCAGCCCCAGCATTTT	CASRTGGQNQPQHF
many	.	TRBJ2-5	TRBV11-1	TGTGCCAGCAGCTTAATGCAGGCCCAAGAGACCCAGTACTTC	CASSLMQAQETQYF
.	.	TRBJ1-4	TRBV7-6	TGTGCCAGCAGCCGAGGCCCGGAGGCTAATGAAAAACTGTTTTTT	CASSRGPEANEKLFF
.	.	TRBJ1-6	TRBV5-4	TGTGCCAGCAGCTTGGTCGCCGGAGCAGACTGGAATTCACCCCTCAACTTT	CASSLVAGADWNSPLNF
many	.	TRBJ2-5	TRBV19	TGTGCCAGTAGTATCGGCCTTAACCAAGAGACCCAGTACTTC	CASSIGLNQETQYF
few	TRBD2	TRBJ2-1	TRBV6-5	TGTGCCAGCCGAAGCGGGGGACCTTCCTACAATGAGCAGTTCTTC	CASRSGGPSYNEQFF
many	.	TRBJ2-1	TRBV7-9	TGTGCCAGCAGCTGGGCGGGCAGGAGCTCCTACAATGAGCAGTTCTTC	CASSWAGRSSYNEQFF
many	TRBD2	TRBJ2-5	TRBV3-1	TGTGCCAGCAGCCAAGATCTGACTAGCGGGGGTGAGACCCAGTACTTC	CASSQDLTSGGETQYF
many	TRBD2	TRBJ2-7	TRBV27	TGTGCCAGCAGCGCGGGGGGCTTGACGTACTACGAGCAGTACTTC	CASSAGGLTYYEQYF
many	.	TRBJ2-7	TRBV15	TGTGCCACCAGCAGAGATGATCAGTTCTCCGAGCAGTACTTC	CATSRDDQFSEQYF
many	TRBD2	TRBJ2-2	TRBV6-1	TGCGCCAGCAGCGGGGGGAACACCGGGGAGCTGTTTTTT	CASSGGNTGELFF
few	.	TRBJ2-3	TRBV20-1	TGCAGTGCCCAGACCCAAGATACGCAGTATTTT	CSAQTQDTQYF
few	TRBD1	TRBJ2-5	TRBV5-1	TGCGCCAGCAATAAAGGACAGGGACAAGAGACCCAGTACTTC	CASNKGQGQETQYF
.	.	TRBJ1-5	TRBV4-1	TGCGCCAGCAGCCAAGAGTTTTCCAGGGGCCAGCCCCAGCATTTT	CASSQEFSRGQPQHF
many	.	TRBJ1-5	TRBV7-2	TGTGCCAGCAGCTTTACGTTCGGCAATCAGCCCCAGCATTTT	CASSFTFGNQPQHF
.	.	TRBJ1-2	TRBV5-1	TGCGCCAGCAGCTTGGCATCTGGTGATGGCTACACCTTC	CASSLASGDGYTF
many	.	TRBJ2-7	TRBV11-2	TGTGCCAGCAGGGTCCGGGCTCCACACGAGCAGTACTTC	CASRVRAPHEQYF
many	.	TRBJ1-1	TRBV2	TGTGCCAGCAGTGGAGACCGACAGTTCACTGAAGCTTTCTTT	CASSGDRQFTEAFF
many	TRBD2	TRBJ2-1	TRBV13	TGTGCCAGCAGCTTACTGACCCTTAGCGGGGGGGCCGGGAATGAGCAGTTCTTC	CASSLLTLSGGAGNEQFF
many	.	TRBJ1-5	TRBV23-1	TGCGCCAGCAGTCAGCCAAGGGGGGCGAATCAGCCCCAGCATTTT	CASSQPRGANQPQHF
few	.	TRBJ2-7	TRBV10-3	TGTGCCATCAGTGACATGGCCGAGCAGTACTTC	CAISDMAEQYF
many	.	TRBJ1-3	TRBV4-1	TGCGCCAGCAGCCAAGTTCTAGGCTCTGGAAACACCATATATTTT	CASSQVLGSGNTIYF
many	.	TRBJ1-2	TRBV6-6	TGTGCCAGCAGTTACTCTGGGTACTATGGCTACACCTTC	CASSYSGYYGYTF
many	TRBD2	TRBJ2-5	TRBV20-1	TGCAGTGCACAGCCGGGACTAGCGGGTTATAGGCGAGAGACCCAGTACTTC	CSAQPGLAGYRRETQYF
many	.	TRBJ1-1	TRBV7-7	TGTGCTAGCAGCTTTGGTAACCGTCAAGAGAGTTTGAACACTGAAGCTTTCTTT	CASSFGNRQESLNTEAFF
many	.	TRBJ1-6	TRBV2	TGTGCCAGCGGTCCAGACAGGAATTCACCCCTCCACTTT	CASGPDRNSPLHF